This T cell receptor beta chain was identified in a study of T cell responses to AZD1222 COVID-19 vaccine. The repertoire was sequenced with immunoSEQ multiplex PCR; TCRdb's copy has only in-frame clones and lacks some. The sample shows approximately 73,000 clones, over 80% of them seen only once. Study results and caveats: When two AZD1222 doses had been given, Spike-specific TCR breadth and depth rose. The study reported that nearly half of spike-specific TCRs target unmutated variant regions.

Of note for this clone: The antigen remains undetermined.

This receptor was identified in an adult in good health. Sequencing used peripheral blood, obtained on day 0 of AZD1222 vaccination.

DNA of the CDR3: TGTGCCAGCAGCCGTTGGGGAGAATATGGCTACACCTTC. Its translation is CASSRWGEYGYTF. The chain carries TRBV7-9 and TRBJ1-2, with D uncertain. The V end lost 5 bases, the J end lost 5 bases, and 12 bases lay between the germline ends. The germline V gene encodes CDR1 SEHNR and CDR2 FQNEAQ (reference sequence). CDR3 length: 13 residues.